These 9 T cell receptor beta chains originate from one sample sequenced in a study of T cell changes during pregnancy in multiple sclerosis. Profiled with immunoSEQ multiplex PCR; TCRdb holds only in-frame clones, not every one. Of some 56,000 clones in the sample, more than 85% were seen once. The specimen comprised peripheral blood, sampled in the third trimester of pregnancy. These receptors were taken from a female donor in good health, enrolled as a control in a pregnancy study.

This clone was counted between two and nine times. The DNA of the CDR3 is TGCAGCGTTGCCAGGGGCGGGTACGAGCAGTACTTC. It yields the protein CSVARGGYEQYF. The genes are TRBV29-1 and TRBJ2-7; possible D gene TRBD1, 6 bases. The CDR3 is made up of 12 amino acids. The germline V and J ends were trimmed by 4 bases and 4 bases, with 11 bases remaining between them. Germline CDR1 is SQVTM and CDR2 is ANQGSEA.

CDR3 DNA sequence: TGTGCCAGCAGTTACCCTCGCGGACAGGGCTATGGCTACACCTTC. Translation gives CASSYPRGQGYGYTF. This chain uses TRBV6-5 with TRBJ1-2; 8 nucleotides agree with TRBD1. The V gene end was trimmed by 2 bases and the J gene end by 4 bases; junction bases not matched to a gene: 6. The CDR3 totals 15 residues. Germline V gives CDR1 MNHEY, CDR2 SVGAGI.

The chain couples TRBV30 to TRBJ2-7; maybe TRBD1 (6 bases). The CDR3 has 17 amino acids. The germline V gene encodes CDR1 GTSNPN and CDR2 SVGIG (reference sequence). V was cut by 2 bases and J by 2 bases, with 22 bases left in between. The CDR3 DNA follows: TGTGCCTGGAGTCCAGTATACGGGACAACTTCTCCCTACGAGCAGTACTTC. It translates to CAWSPVYGTTSPYEQYF.

J is TRBJ2-3 and V is TRBV30; 11 bases fit TRBD1. The CDR3 spans 15 residues. The V gene's germline CDR1 is GTSNPN and CDR2 SVGIG (reference sequence). J lost 6 bases, V lost 1 base, and 6 bases had no gene match. The CDR3 nucleotides read TGTGCCTGGAGTGCCCGGACAGGGGGCGTGGATACGCAGTATTTT. Its translation: CAWSARTGGVDTQYF.

The chain carries TRBV30 and TRBJ1-2; 12 bases align to TRBD1. The CDR3 loop spans 16 amino acids. CDR1 is GTSNPN, CDR2 SVGIG, per germline (reference sequence). V lost 3 bases, J lost 8 bases, and 13 bases stayed unmatched. CDR3 sequence: CAWRDKPGQGAWGYTF. DNA of the CDR3: TGTGCCTGGAGGGACAAACCGGGACAGGGGGCTTGGGGCTACACCTTC.

This chain uses TRBV13 with TRBJ1-1, with 9 positions matching TRBD1. The CDR3 has 16 residues. CDR1 is PRHDT, CDR2 FYEKMQ, per germline (reference sequence). The V gene end was trimmed by 5 bases and the J gene end by 1 base; junction bases not matched to a gene: 8. In DNA, the CDR3 is TGTGCCAGCAGCCTCCCCACGGGACAGGGGAACACTGAAGCTTTCTTT. Protein product: CASSLPTGQGNTEAFF.

V is TRBV13 and J is TRBJ2-4, with 7 bases aligning to TRBD2. The length of the CDR3 is 17 residues. The junction had 8 bases not matched to a gene; V was cut back by 3 bases and J by 0 bases. Germline V gene sequence: CDR1 PRHDT, CDR2 FYEKMQ (reference sequence). The CDR3 loop is CASSFRGRGVAKNIQYF. Here the CDR3 DNA reads TGTGCCAGCAGCTTCCGGGGGAGGGGAGTAGCCAAAAACATTCAGTACTTC. The entire variable domain, with the rest obtained from reference TRBV13 and TRBJ2-4, is as follows: AAGVIQSPRHLIKEKRETATLKCYPIPRHDTVYWYQQGPGQDPQFLISFYEKMQSDKGSIPDRFSAQQFSDYHSELNMSSLELGDSALYFCASSFRGRGVAKNIQYFGAGTRLSVL.

The chain has TRBV7-2 and TRBJ1-4, with 7 bases lining up with TRBD1. Trimming at V came to 0 bases and at J to 7 bases, leaving 8 bases not matched to a gene. The CDR3 loop spans 16 amino acids. Germline CDR1 reads SGHTA; CDR2 reads FQGNSA. CDR3 nucleotide sequence: TGTGCCAGCAGCTTAGCGGGAAGACAGGGAGGTGAAAAACTGTTTTTT. Translating it yields CASSLAGRQGGEKLFF.

V and J are TRBV4-3 and TRBJ2-3; D not certain. This CDR3 has 13 residues. CDR1 and CDR2 (germline): LGHNA, YSLEER. Trimming pared 2 bases from V and 4 bases from J, leaving 7 bases between. CDR3 sequence reads: CASSQSRADTQYF. CDR3 nucleotide sequence: TGCGCCAGCAGCCAATCCCGGGCAGATACGCAGTATTTT.